The entry below describes one T cell receptor beta chain. The data stem from a study of blood T cells in healthy people across ages. Germline V gives CDR1 MNHEY, CDR2 SMNVEV (reference sequence). The length of the CDR3 is 12 residues. The authors ran a second PCR of 7 to 11 cycles using a sample-barcoded 5' primer and a J-beta primer mix. Every molecule of cDNA carried a tag from a template-switch adaptor with 12 random nucleotides. TCRdb re-derived calls from the 5' RACE reads in MiXCR, one entry per CDR3 protein. In the table there are roughly 1 million distinct CDR3 sequences, roughly a quarter of which are singletons. Healthy Russian Caucasian donors spanned ages about 6 to 90 years. These data were likewise used in another study, on T cells of mothers and their children. From that report: A second PCR was performed with the M1S primer. This primer added sample barcodes and 2-4 random nucleotides. Compared with unrelated pairs, related mother-child pairs had slightly higher, non-significant overlap.

The TCR comes from a girl aged 2-15 years in good health. The material sequenced was blood. The rearrangement links TRBV27 to TRBJ2-5, with a possible D match to TRBD1 (5 bases). The end of the DNA fits TRBJ2-1 better, so the J call may be wrong. The CDR3 DNA reads as TGTGCCAGCAGTAAAATAGGGGATGAGCAGTTCTTC. Residues: CASSKIGDEQFF.